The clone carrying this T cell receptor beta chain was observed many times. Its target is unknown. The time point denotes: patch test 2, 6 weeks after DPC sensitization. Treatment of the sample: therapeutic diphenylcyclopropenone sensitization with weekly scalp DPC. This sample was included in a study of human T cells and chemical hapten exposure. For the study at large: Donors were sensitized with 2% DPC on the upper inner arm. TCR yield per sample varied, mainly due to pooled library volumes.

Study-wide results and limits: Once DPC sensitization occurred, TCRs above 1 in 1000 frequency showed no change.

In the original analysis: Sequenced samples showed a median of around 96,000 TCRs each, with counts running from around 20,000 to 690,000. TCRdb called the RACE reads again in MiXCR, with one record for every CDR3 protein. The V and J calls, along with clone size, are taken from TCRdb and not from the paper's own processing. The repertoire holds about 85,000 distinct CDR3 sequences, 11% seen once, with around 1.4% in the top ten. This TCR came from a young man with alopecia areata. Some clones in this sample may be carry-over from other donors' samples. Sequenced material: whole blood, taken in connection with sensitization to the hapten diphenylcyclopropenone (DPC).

The CDR3 is CSARSPRGGHTEAFF. CDR3 nucleotide sequence: TGCAGTGCTAGGTCTCCTCGGGGTGGGCACACTGAAGCTTTCTTT. The rearrangement uses TRBV20-1 and TRBJ1-1; D not certain. Trimming stripped 3 bases from V and 3 bases from J, with 17 bases between. The V gene's germline CDR1 is DFQATT and CDR2 SNEGSKA (reference sequence). There are 15 residues in the CDR3.